The clone carrying this TCR beta chain was counted a few times. The data are from a study of metastatic and nonmetastatic thyroid tumors. TCRdb ran MiXCR on the PCR reads. The sample lists some 29,000 clones; around 4% were seen once. Patients were all untreated before their thyroid surgery. With 3 bases removed from V and 2 bases from J, the gap between germline ends came to 14 bases. This CDR3 spans 16 amino acids. Germline CDR1 is MNHEY and CDR2 is SMNVEV (reference sequence). The TCR comes from a male donor with papillary thyroid cancer or a benign thyroid nodule (not recorded which). Some clones in this sample may be carry-over from other donors' samples. The sample was blood. This chain connects TRBV27 to TRBJ1-5; perhaps TRBD1 as D (6 bases). CDR3 in amino acids: CASSFVSQGRNQPQHF. CDR3 nucleotides: TGTGCCAGCAGTTTCGTTTCGCAGGGGCGCAATCAGCCCCAGCATTTT.